Described below is a single T cell receptor beta chain sequence and its context. These data are taken from a study of blood T cell repertoires in COVID-19. As for the study in general: Italy, Spain and the United States were the sources of the convalescent and acute COVID-19 samples. PBMCs, B-cell-depleted T cells, or T cells were the source of the cDNA or gDNA that made up the material.

Method: immunoSEQ multiplex PCR; TCRdb's copy keeps in-frame clones and lacks some. The sample holds 45,000 to 65,000 clones, 75% to 80% seen once. V dropped 4 bases and J dropped 0 bases, with 16 bases sitting between them. This CDR3 is built from 17 residues. CDR1 and CDR2 from the germline V gene are MGHRA and YSYEKL. The sample was peripheral blood. This receptor was obtained from a human donor in a cohort sampled during active COVID-19. The chain has TRBV4-1 and TRBJ2-1; perhaps TRBD1 as D (6 bases). The CDR3 coding sequence is TGCGCCAGCAGCCCAGAAGAGACAGGAAGCTCCTACAATGAGCAGTTCTTC. It specifies CASSPEETGSSYNEQFF.